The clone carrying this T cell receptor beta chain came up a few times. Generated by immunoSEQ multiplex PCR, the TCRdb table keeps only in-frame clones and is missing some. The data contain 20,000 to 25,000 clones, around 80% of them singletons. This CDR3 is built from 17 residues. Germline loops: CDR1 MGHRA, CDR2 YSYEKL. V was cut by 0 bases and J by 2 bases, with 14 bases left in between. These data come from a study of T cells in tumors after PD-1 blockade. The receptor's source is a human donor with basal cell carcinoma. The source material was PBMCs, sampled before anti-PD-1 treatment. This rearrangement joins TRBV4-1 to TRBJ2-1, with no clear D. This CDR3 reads CASSQERTNPPYNEQFF. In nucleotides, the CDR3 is TGCGCCAGCAGCCAAGAAAGAACGAATCCACCCTACAATGAGCAGTTCTTC.